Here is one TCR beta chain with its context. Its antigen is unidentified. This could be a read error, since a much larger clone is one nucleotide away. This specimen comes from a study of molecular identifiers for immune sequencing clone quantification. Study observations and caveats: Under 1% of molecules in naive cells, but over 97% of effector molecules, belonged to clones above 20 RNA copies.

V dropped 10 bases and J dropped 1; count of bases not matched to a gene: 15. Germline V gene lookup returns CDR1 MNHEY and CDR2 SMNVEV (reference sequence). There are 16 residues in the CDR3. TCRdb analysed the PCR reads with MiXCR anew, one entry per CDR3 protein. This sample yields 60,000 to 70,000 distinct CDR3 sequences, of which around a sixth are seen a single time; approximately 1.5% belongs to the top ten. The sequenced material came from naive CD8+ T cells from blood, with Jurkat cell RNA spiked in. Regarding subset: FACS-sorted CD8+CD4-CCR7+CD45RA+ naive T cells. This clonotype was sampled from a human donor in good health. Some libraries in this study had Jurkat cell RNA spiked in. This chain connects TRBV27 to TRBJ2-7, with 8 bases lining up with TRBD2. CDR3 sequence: CANSFGQAGVSYEQYF. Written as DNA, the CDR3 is TGTGCCAACAGCTTCGGCCAAGCGGGAGTGTCCTACGAGCAGTACTTC.